These T cell receptor beta chains were read from a single sample in a study of Ad26.COV2.S vaccination and SARS-CoV-2 variants. Sequenced by immunoSEQ multiplex PCR; TCRdb stores in-frame clones only, minus some. The table lists approximately 480,000 clones, around 85% of them singletons. The sample here was peripheral blood, taken in a trial of Ad26.COV2.S vaccine versus placebo. These receptors were obtained from a person aged 18-60 years who received the Ad26.COV2.S COVID-19 vaccine or a placebo. Each CDR3 is given with its conserved first and last residue. D genes are given only for firm matches. Expanded clones get a size class; other rows say once, few or many, or leave the size out.

size,D,V,J,CDR3,DNA
.,.,TRBV14,TRBJ1-2,CASTPTSYGGGYTF,TGTGCCAGTACCCCCACGTCGTACGGGGGTGGCTACACCTTC
few,TRBD2,TRBV15,TRBJ2-1,CATSRDLTSGYNEQFF,TGTGCCACCAGCAGAGACCTGACTAGCGGGTACAATGAGCAGTTCTTC
.,TRBD1,TRBV7-9,TRBJ2-7,CASSLAGGDEQYF,TGTGCCAGCAGCTTAGCAGGGGGCGACGAGCAGTACTTC
.,.,TRBV3-1/TRBV3-2,TRBJ1-5,CASSQGLAGGNQPQHF,TGTGCCAGCAGCCAAGGATTGGCAGGGGGCAATCAGCCCCAGCATTTT
.,TRBD2,TRBV9,TRBJ2-7,CASSEGGTSGYEQYF,TGTGCCAGCAGCGAGGGGGGGACTAGCGGCTACGAGCAGTACTTC
few,.,TRBV5-1,TRBJ2-7,CASSSTPSYEQYF,TGCGCCAGCAGCTCTACGCCCTCCTACGAGCAGTACTTC
once,TRBD2,TRBV3-1/TRBV3-2,TRBJ2-1,CASSQDQVSGRVTFF,TGTGCCAGCAGCCAAGATCAAGTTTCCGGGAGGGTCACTTTCTTC
.,.,TRBV29-1,TRBJ2-4,CSGAEGTLVDHIQYF,TGCAGCGGTGCTGAAGGGACTCTCGTCGATCACATTCAGTACTTC
.,TRBD2,TRBV4-1,TRBJ2-1,CASSRELAGKLNEQFF,TGCGCCAGCAGCCGGGAACTAGCGGGAAAATTGAATGAGCAGTTCTTC
.,TRBD1,TRBV6-2/TRBV6-3,TRBJ2-3,CASSSQGATDTQYF,TGTGCCAGCAGTTCACAGGGGGCTACAGATACGCAGTATTTT
.,.,TRBV30,TRBJ1-1,CAWSLTNIEAFF,TGTGCCTGGAGCCTTACAAATATTGAAGCTTTCTTT
.,TRBD1,TRBV11-2,TRBJ1-1,CASSLEGQVNTEAFF,TGTGCCAGCAGCTTAGAGGGACAGGTGAACACTGAAGCTTTCTTT
.,TRBD2,TRBV30,TRBJ2-3,CAWSVLGLATDTQYF,TGTGCCTGGAGTGTACTAGGACTAGCCACAGATACGCAGTATTTT
.,TRBD2,TRBV6-2/TRBV6-3,TRBJ2-3,CASSYSGLIGSGRKTDTQYF,TGTGCCAGCAGTTACTCGGGCCTGATTGGTAGCGGGAGGAAGACAGATACGCAGTATTTT
.,.,TRBV5-1,TRBJ2-7,CASSLGGTNPYEQYF,TGCGCCAGCAGCTTGGGCGGGACCAACCCCTACGAGCAGTACTTC
.,.,TRBV3-1/TRBV3-2,TRBJ2-7,CASSQDEGPYYEQYF,TGTGCCAGCAGCCAAGATGAGGGACCCTACTACGAGCAGTACTTC
.,.,TRBV2,TRBJ2-5,CASLAEIIVGTQYF,TGTGCCAGCTTAGCCGAAATCATCGTGGGGACCCAGTACTTC
few,.,TRBV7-9,TRBJ2-7,CASSLGPTSSEQYF,TGTGCCAGCAGCTTGGGCCCGACTAGTAGCGAGCAGTACTTC
.,.,TRBV12-3/TRBV12-4,TRBJ1-5,CASSLLGNQPQHF,TGTGCCAGCAGTCTTTTGGGCAATCAGCCCCAGCATTTT
once,TRBD1,TRBV7-8,TRBJ2-2,CASSSRTGLSTGELFF,TGTGCCAGCAGCTCCCGGACAGGGCTGAGCACCGGGGAGCTGTTTTTT
.,.,TRBV18,TRBJ2-1,CASSPGGLPYNEQFF,TGTGCCAGCTCACCCGGGGGCCTACCCTACAATGAGCAGTTCTTC
.,.,TRBV7-2,TRBJ2-7,CASSLIGTVPYEQYF,TGTGCCAGCAGCTTAATTGGGACCGTACCATACGAGCAGTACTTC
.,TRBD1,TRBV5-1,TRBJ1-6,CASRGTEISPLHF,TGCGCCAGCAGAGGGACAGAGATTTCACCCCTCCACTTT
.,.,TRBV9,TRBJ2-2,CASSPRMTGELFF,TGTGCCAGCAGCCCACGAATGACCGGGGAGCTGTTTTTT
.,TRBD1,TRBV28,TRBJ1-4,CASAAGTGGPNEEKLFF,TGTGCCAGTGCCGCCGGGACAGGGGGCCCCAACGAAGAAAAACTGTTTTTT
.,.,TRBV7-6,TRBJ2-1,CASSSWPRGARNEQFF,TGTGCCAGCAGCTCATGGCCCCGGGGGGCGAGGAATGAGCAGTTCTTC
few,TRBD1,TRBV30,TRBJ1-5,CAWSMTGTVMQPQHF,TGTGCCTGGAGTATGACCGGGACAGTGATGCAGCCCCAGCATTTT
.,.,TRBV19,TRBJ2-1,CASSIIGHYNEQFF,TGTGCCAGTAGTATTATCGGACACTACAATGAGCAGTTCTTC
.,.,TRBV6-5,TRBJ2-7,CASTSVGEQYF,TGTGCCAGCACCTCGGTGGGTGAGCAGTACTTC
few,TRBD1,TRBV27,TRBJ1-2,CASSPQTGVGGYTF,TGTGCCAGCAGTCCGCAGACAGGGGTCGGTGGCTACACCTTC
.,TRBD1,TRBV10-3,TRBJ1-5,CAIRQTGLNQPQHF,TGTGCCATCAGACAGACAGGGTTGAATCAGCCCCAGCATTTT
.,.,TRBV18,TRBJ2-1,CASSPGALGNEQFF,TGTGCCAGCTCACCAGGGGCGCTGGGCAATGAGCAGTTCTTC
.,.,TRBV7-2,TRBJ2-5,CASSLSFMKDF,TGTGCCAGCAGCCTCTCTTTTATGAAGGACTTC
once,.,TRBV28,TRBJ2-5,CASSKGHQETQYF,TGTGCCAGCAGTAAGGGGCACCAAGAGACCCAGTACTTC
.,TRBD2,TRBV7-2,TRBJ2-7,CASTIARASGTSEQYF,TGTGCCAGCACCATCGCGCGGGCTAGCGGGACCAGCGAGCAGTACTTC
.,.,TRBV7-2,TRBJ2-3,CASSLARASDTQYF,TGTGCCAGCAGCTTAGCTCGGGCCAGCGATACGCAGTATTTT